This TCR beta chain was sequenced for a study of Graves' ophthalmopathy and Graves' hyperthyroidism. Study results and limitations: Sensitivity reached 70% to 71% and specificity around 72% when the model predicted ophthalmopathy progression.

Where ophthalmopathy was absent within 18 months of follow-up, hyperthyroidism was stable. Symptoms, serum thyroxine and TRAb, thyroid ultrasound, and orbital computed tomography formed the diagnostic basis. The germline V gene encodes CDR1 SNHLY and CDR2 FYNNEI. The CDR3 covers 15 residues. The V end lost 6 bases, the J end lost 3 bases, and 14 bases lay between the germline ends. Amplified TCR beta CDR3 regions were obtained using RNA transcripts as template. Investigators did first-round RT-PCR with HTBI primers, then second-round multiplex PCR. TCRdb recomputed calls from the multiplex PCR reads with MiXCR, one row per CDR3 protein. The table records fewer than 650,000 distinct CDR3 sequences, about 20% of them present only once. This clonotype showed up many times. Its antigen remains unidentified.

Source material: peripheral blood. The chain uses TRBV2 and TRBJ2-2; possible D gene TRBD1, 6 bases. The receptor was isolated from a woman aged 18-29 years with stable Graves' hyperthyroidism. Some clones in this sample may be carry-over from other donors' samples. CDR3 sequence (DNA): TGTGCCAGCAGATCGCAGGGGTGGGACACCGGGGAGCTGTTTTTT. Translation gives CASRSQGWDTGELFF.